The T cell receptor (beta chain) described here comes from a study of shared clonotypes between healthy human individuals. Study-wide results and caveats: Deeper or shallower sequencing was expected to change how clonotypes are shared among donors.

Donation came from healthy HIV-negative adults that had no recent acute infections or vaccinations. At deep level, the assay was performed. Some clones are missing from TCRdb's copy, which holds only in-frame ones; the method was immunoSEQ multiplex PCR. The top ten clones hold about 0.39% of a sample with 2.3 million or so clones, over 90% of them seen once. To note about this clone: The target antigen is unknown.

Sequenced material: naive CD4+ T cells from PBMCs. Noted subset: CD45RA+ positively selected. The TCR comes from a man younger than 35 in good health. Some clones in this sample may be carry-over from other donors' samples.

CDR3 protein: CASSLPGYGSYGYTF. The CDR3, as DNA: TGTGCCAGCAGCTTACCAGGGTATGGTAGCTATGGCTACACCTTC. J is TRBJ1-2 and V is TRBV7-8, with a possible D match to TRBD1 (5 bases). Between the trimmed V and J ends, which lost 2 bases and 4 bases, there was a span of 14 bases. CDR3 length: 15 residues. CDR1 is SGHVS and CDR2 is FQNEAQ in the germline V gene.